This T cell receptor (beta chain) is from a study of blood T cell repertoires in COVID-19. About the study: Acute and convalescent COVID-19 specimens originated in the United States, Italy and Spain.

Using immunoSEQ multiplex PCR, the repertoire was profiled, and TCRdb retains in-frame clones only, with some absent. The sample comprises 150,000 or so clones, roughly nine tenths of which are singletons, and roughly 13% rests with the top ten. This sequence was found in a man between 18 and 35 years old with COVID-19, enrolled during active disease. Specimen: peripheral blood.

CDR3 residues: CASSRGLAGVGTGELFF. The CDR3 DNA sequence: TGCGCCAGCAGCCGGGGACTAGCGGGAGTAGGGACCGGGGAGCTGTTTTTT. The chain recombines TRBV5-1 with TRBJ2-2, with 14 bases matching TRBD2. Trimming at V came to 4 bases and at J to 5 bases, leaving 7 bases not matched to a gene. This CDR3 contains 17 residues. CDR1 SGHRS and CDR2 YFSETQ come from the germline V gene.